Following are 30 T cell receptor beta chains from one sample sequenced in a study of T cell responses to AZD1222 COVID-19 vaccine. Sequenced by immunoSEQ multiplex PCR; TCRdb stores in-frame clones only, minus some. This sample has 140,000 to 150,000 clones, with about 94% found just once. The specimen comprised peripheral blood, sampled 28 days after the second AZD1222 dose. The source is an adult who received the AZD1222 COVID-19 vaccine.

This chain connects TRBV7-9 to TRBJ1-5; 8 bases are a match to TRBD1. The V and J ends lost 1 base and 7 bases, in that order; junction bases with no gene match: 6. This CDR3 region has 15 residues. Germline V gene lookup returns CDR1 SEHNR and CDR2 FQNEAQ (reference sequence). The CDR3 loop reads CASSLGPGGRQPQHF. In nucleotides, the CDR3 is TGTGCCAGCAGCTTAGGTCCAGGGGGCCGGCAGCCCCAGCATTTT.

The V and J genes are TRBV20-1 and TRBJ2-3; D unclear. The germline gives CDR1 DFQATT, CDR2 SNEGSKA (reference sequence). The CDR3 consists of 11 residues. Between the trimmed V and J ends, which lost 6 bases and 5 bases, there was a span of 9 bases. In DNA, the CDR3 is TGCAGTGCCGTACTACTAGATACGCAGTATTTT. This gives the protein CSAVLLDTQYF.

This sequence joins TRBV7-7 and TRBJ2-3, with D possibly TRBD2 on 5 matching bases. Trimming took 1 base from V and 1 from J, leaving 9 bases between them. Germline V gene lookup returns CDR1 SSHAT and CDR2 FNYEAQ (reference sequence). The CDR3 sequence is 15 residues long. In DNA form, the CDR3 reads TGTGCCAGCAGCTTAGGTTTGCGGGGCACAGATACGCAGTATTTT. This encodes CASSLGLRGTDTQYF.

Worth noting for this clone: At one end the junction does not follow the germline gene, possibly because of a read error. The chain couples TRBV18 to TRBJ1-4, with D possibly matching TRBD1 (6 bases). The germline V gene has CDR1 KGHSH and CDR2 LQKENI. The CDR3 is 14 amino acids. DNA for the CDR3: TGTGCCAGCTCACCAGGGGACATTAATGGAAAACTGTTTTTT. It specifies CASSPGDINGKLFF.

The V gene is TRBV14, the J gene TRBJ1-1; a weak D match, TRBD1 (6 bases). Germline assignment: CDR1 SGHDN and CDR2 FVKESK. This CDR3 is built from 15 residues. The germline V and J ends were trimmed by 3 bases and 0 bases, with 11 bases remaining between them. The CDR3 loop reads CASSHRGRLNTEAFF. Here the CDR3 DNA reads TGTGCCAGCAGCCACCGGGGGCGCTTGAACACTGAAGCTTTCTTT.

The V call is TRBV5-1, the J call TRBJ2-7; D gene unclear. The CDR3 has 15 amino acids. V shed 0 bases and J shed 0 bases, with 10 bases lying between them. Germline V gives CDR1 SGHRS, CDR2 YFSETQ. CDR3 loop: CASSLGTTVSYEQYF. CDR3 DNA: TGCGCCAGCAGCTTGGGCACCACGGTCTCCTACGAGCAGTACTTC.

Only one count was recorded for this clone. The chain employs TRBV28 and TRBJ2-1, with TRBD2 identical over 8 bases. Trimming took 4 bases from V and 4 from J; bases not matched to a gene: 6. The CDR3 loop spans 15 amino acids. Germline V gene lookup returns CDR1 MDHEN and CDR2 SYDVKM. This chain's CDR3 is CASSSPREGYNEQFF. For the CDR3, the DNA is TGTGCCAGCAGTTCCCCCCGGGAGGGATACAATGAGCAGTTCTTC.

The chain is built from TRBV19 and TRBJ1-1, with D possibly being TRBD1 (5 bases). Trimming left V 3 bases short and J 5 bases short, with 13 bases between. Germline CDR1 and CDR2: LNHDA and SQIVND (reference sequence). CDR3 length equals 14 residues. CDR3 DNA sequence: TGTGCCAGTAGTATTCAGGGATTCCCGACTGAAGCTTTCTTT. Encoded protein: CASSIQGFPTEAFF. The full variable domain, in which reference TRBV19 and TRBJ1-1 provide the parts outside the CDR3, is DGGITQSPKYLFRKEGQNVTLSCEQNLNHDAMYWYRQDPGQGLRLIYYSQIVNDFQKGDIAEGYSVSREKKESFPLTVTSAQKNPTAFYLCASSIQGFPTEAFFGQGTRLTVV.

The chain links TRBV25-1 to TRBJ2-2; D unclear. V gave up 2 bases and J gave up 4 bases, with 8 bases separating them. The CDR3 runs to 14 residues. From germline, CDR1 is MGHDK and CDR2 SYGVNS. For the CDR3, the DNA is TGTGCCAGCAGTGAACGAACGGGCACCGGGGAGCTGTTTTTT. This translates into CASSERTGTGELFF.

The V gene is TRBV28, the J gene TRBJ2-5, with 7 nucleotides matching TRBD1. Per germline, CDR1 MDHEN and CDR2 SYDVKM. After removal of 2 bases from V and 3 bases from J, the junction contained 6 bases not matched to a gene. The CDR3 consists of 15 residues. CDR3 sequence reads: CASSLLDRAEETQYF. CDR3 nucleotides: TGTGCCAGCAGTTTACTTGACAGGGCTGAAGAGACCCAGTACTTC.

The chain carries TRBV9 and TRBJ2-3, with TRBD2 identical over 11 bases. Germline V gene data show CDR1 as SGDLS and CDR2 as YYNGEE. The CDR3 loop spans 18 amino acids. V trimming: 2 bases; J trimming: 2 bases; junction bases outside the gene matches: 10. This chain's CDR3 is CASSVASGGTISTDTQYF. CDR3 coding DNA: TGTGCCAGCAGCGTTGCTAGCGGGGGGACGATTTCCACAGATACGCAGTATTTT.

The J gene is TRBJ2-1, the V gene TRBV7-9; D tentatively reads TRBD1 or TRBD2 (5 bases each). The CDR3 extends over 16 amino acids. Germline CDR1 is SEHNR and CDR2 is FQNEAQ (reference sequence). V was cut by 3 bases and J by 0 bases, with 12 bases left in between. The CDR3 protein is CASSFYTGRSYNEQFF. CDR3 sequence (DNA): TGTGCCAGCAGCTTTTACACGGGACGCTCCTACAATGAGCAGTTCTTC.

The chain has TRBV29-1 and TRBJ2-1; 9 bases map to TRBD2. The germline CDR1 and CDR2 sequences are SQVTM and ANQGSEA. This CDR3 has 16 residues. J lost 8 bases, V lost 8 bases, and 19 bases had no gene match. CDR3 residues: CSHGGAGGPPADEQFF. The CDR3 DNA reads TGCAGCCATGGTGGAGCGGGAGGCCCTCCGGCCGATGAGCAGTTCTTC.

V usage is TRBV12-3 or TRBV12-4 and J usage is TRBJ1-2; TRBD1 matches 8 bases. The CDR3 covers 13 residues. Germline trimming cut 5 bases from V and 7 bases from J; bases unmatched to any gene: 6. This chain's CDR3 is CASSNRGKAGYTF. CDR3 DNA: TGTGCCAGCAGTAACAGGGGGAAGGCTGGCTACACCTTC.

The rearrangement uses TRBV28 and TRBJ2-7, with D perhaps matching TRBD1 or TRBD2 (5 bases each). The CDR3 loop spans 15 amino acids. V was pared by 4 bases and J by 1 base, with 14 bases between. Germline assignment: CDR1 MDHEN and CDR2 SYDVKM. The CDR3 sequence is CASSWDAGRSYEQYF. The DNA of the CDR3 is TGTGCCAGCAGTTGGGACGCCGGGCGGTCCTACGAGCAGTACTTC.

The chain is built from TRBV15 and TRBJ1-4; D remains ambiguous. There are 15 residues in the CDR3. Trimming left V 0 bases short and J 7 bases short, with 12 bases between. CDR1 LNHNV and CDR2 YYDKDF come from the germline V gene (reference sequence). CDR3 in amino acids: CATSREKKGSEKLFF. In DNA, the CDR3 is TGTGCCACCAGCAGAGAGAAGAAGGGATCTGAAAAACTGTTTTTT.

This chain uses TRBV5-8 with TRBJ1-2; no firm D call. The V gene lost 7 bases and the J gene lost 5 bases, with 9 bases spanning the gap. The CDR3 runs 11 residues. CDR1 and CDR2 (germline): SGHTS, YDEGEE. The CDR3 sequence is CASLGRYGYTF. In nucleotides, the CDR3 is TGTGCCAGCCTCGGCCGGTATGGCTACACCTTC.

The CDR3 region has the DNA TGTGCCAGCAGTTTATACATGGAGGGCTATGGCTACACCTTC. Residues: CASSLYMEGYGYTF. The chain is built from TRBV28 and TRBJ1-2; no clear D. The CDR3 has 14 residues. CDR1 MDHEN and CDR2 SYDVKM come from the germline V gene. V shed 1 base and J shed 4 bases, with 10 bases lying between them.

In its sample, this clone was seen once. The V gene is TRBV5-8, the J gene TRBJ2-1, with 7 nucleotides matching TRBD2. This CDR3 is 15 amino acids long. V gave up 6 bases and J gave up 6 bases; unmatched junction bases: 12. The V gene's germline CDR1 is SGHTS and CDR2 YDEGEE. CDR3 residues: CASTRVRGRVNEQFF. CDR3 nucleotides: TGTGCCAGCACCCGGGTACGGGGGAGGGTCAATGAGCAGTTCTTC.

The gene calls are TRBV7-2 and TRBJ2-7; the match to TRBD2 covers 7 bases. There are 14 residues in the CDR3. V dropped 2 bases and J dropped 5; count of bases not matched to a gene: 6. Germline CDR1 and CDR2: SGHTA and FQGNSA. CDR3: CASSLRREVDEQYF. Written as DNA, the CDR3 is TGTGCCAGCAGCTTAAGACGGGAGGTAGACGAGCAGTACTTC.

This rearrangement joins TRBV7-3 to TRBJ2-6, with 12 bases identical to TRBD1. The CDR3 contains 18 residues. The germline V gene has CDR1 SGHTA and CDR2 FQGTGA. V lost 5 bases and J lost 3; bases outside the gene matches: 8. The CDR3 DNA sequence: TGTGCCAGCAGCCGAGCCGGGACAGGGGGCCTTGGGGCCAACGTCCTGACTTTC. Encoded protein: CASSRAGTGGLGANVLTF.

The gene calls are TRBV6-6 and TRBJ2-5; no firm D call. V was clipped by 4 bases and J by 5 bases, with 5 bases between them. The CDR3 runs to 11 residues. Germline CDR1 reads MNHNY; CDR2 reads SVGAGI (reference sequence). CDR3 loop: CASSSRETQYF. The CDR3 nucleotides read TGTGCCAGCAGTTCCCGGGAGACCCAGTACTTC.

The V gene is TRBV3-1 (or the pseudogene TRBV3-2), the J gene TRBJ1-6, with D possibly TRBD1 on 5 matching bases. CDR1 and CDR2 (germline): LGHDT, YNNKEL (reference sequence). Trimming took off 4 bases at V and 10 bases at J, with 17 bases between the two ends. The CDR3 loop spans 15 amino acids. CDR3 loop: CASSPWDLGVSPLHF. The DNA of the CDR3 is TGTGCCAGCAGCCCGTGGGACCTGGGGGTCTCACCCCTCCACTTT.

To note about this clone: This specimen includes other DNA sequences encoding the same CDR3. The chain links TRBV7-9 to TRBJ1-1, with a tentative D call TRBD1 (6 bases). Germline V gene data show CDR1 as SEHNR and CDR2 as FQNEAQ (reference sequence). V was cut by 5 bases and J by 5 bases, with 15 bases left in between. This CDR3 spans 14 amino acids. CDR3 in amino acids: CASSPTGRETEAFF. In DNA form, the CDR3 reads TGTGCCAGCAGCCCTACAGGGAGAGAAACTGAAGCTTTCTTT.

The rearrangement joins TRBV12-3 or TRBV12-4 to TRBJ1-4; D not resolved. The CDR3 length is 12 residues. The germline V and J ends were trimmed by 3 bases and 8 bases, with 7 bases remaining between them. DNA of the CDR3: TGTGCCAGCAGTTTTCAAGTCGAAAAACTGTTTTTT. Protein: CASSFQVEKLFF.

The chain combines TRBV7-8 with TRBJ2-5, with 8 bases matching TRBD2. The CDR3 totals 11 residues. Germline V gene lookup returns CDR1 SGHVS and CDR2 FQNEAQ. J lost 6 bases, V lost 10 bases, and 4 bases had no gene match. The CDR3 sequence: CATGGRKTQYF. The CDR3 nucleotides are TGTGCCACGGGAGGGAGGAAGACCCAGTACTTC.

V is TRBV27 and J is TRBJ2-3; tentative D call: TRBD1 (6 bases). CDR1 and CDR2 from the germline V gene are MNHEY and SMNVEV (reference sequence). This CDR3 contains 15 residues. With 2 bases removed from V and 2 bases from J, the gap between germline ends came to 11 bases. The DNA for the CDR3 is TGTGCCAGCAGTTTACACAGGGCACTCACAGATACGCAGTATTTT. Its translation is CASSLHRALTDTQYF.

This chain links TRBV4-1 with TRBJ1-2, with no clear D. CDR1 MGHRA and CDR2 YSYEKL come from the germline V gene. V dropped 0 bases and J dropped 9 bases, with 11 bases sitting between them. There are 13 residues in the CDR3. The CDR3 DNA reads TGCGCCAGCAGCCAAGATCGGGTCATCCGCTACACCTTC. As protein: CASSQDRVIRYTF.

This chain links TRBV28 with TRBJ2-5, with a possible D match to TRBD2 (6 bases). V was trimmed by 5 bases and J by 2 bases, leaving 12 bases between them. Germline-derived CDR1 and CDR2 are MDHEN and SYDVKM. There are 14 residues in the CDR3. Written as DNA, the CDR3 is TGTGCCAGCAGTCGGAGCGGGCTTCAAGAGACCCAGTACTTC. Residues: CASSRSGLQETQYF.

This chain links TRBV28 with TRBJ1-5, with TRBD1 as a possible D gene (5 bases). The CDR3 extends over 15 amino acids. V gave up 7 bases and J gave up 0 bases, with 13 bases separating them. In germline, CDR1 is MDHEN, CDR2 SYDVKM. This chain's CDR3 is CASIKRGVSNQPQHF. In nucleotides, the CDR3 is TGTGCCAGCATCAAGAGAGGGGTTAGCAATCAGCCCCAGCATTTT.